The 21 T cell receptor beta chains below all came from one sample that was sequenced in a study of blood T cell repertoires in COVID-19. Assay used: immunoSEQ multiplex PCR; TCRdb lists only in-frame clones, some missing. The data contain over 250,000 clones, around 85% of them singletons. Sequencing was done on a sample of peripheral blood. These receptors originate from a woman in her 70s with acute or convalescent COVID-19.

The chain couples TRBV19 to TRBJ2-7, with D hard to call. Trimming cost V 3 bases and J 2 bases, with 8 bases left between them. Germline CDR1 and CDR2: LNHDA and SQIVND (reference sequence). This CDR3 is 13 amino acids long. This CDR3 reads CASSIQATYEQYF. CDR3 DNA: TGTGCCAGTAGTATCCAGGCCACCTACGAGCAGTACTTC.

The chain couples TRBV3-1 (or the pseudogene TRBV3-2) to TRBJ2-1; TRBD2 matches 12 bases. The CDR3 consists of 15 residues. Germline V gives CDR1 LGHDT, CDR2 YNNKEL (reference sequence). V shed 1 base and J 7 bases; nucleotides not matched to a gene: 2. CDR3 DNA: TGTGCCAGCAGCCAAGGGCTAGCGGGGGGGAATGAGCAGTTCTTC. Its translation is CASSQGLAGGNEQFF.

V usage is TRBV2 and J usage is TRBJ1-1, with D unclear. V lost 8 bases and J 8 bases, leaving 15 bases between the germline ends. The CDR3 extends over 12 amino acids. CDR1 SNHLY and CDR2 FYNNEI come from the germline V gene. The CDR3 nucleotides read TGTGCCAGCGGCATGGGGAGAGCCGAAGCTTTCTTT. It specifies CASGMGRAEAFF.

V and J are TRBV3-1 (or the pseudogene TRBV3-2) and TRBJ1-6; possibly TRBD1 for D (6 bases). The CDR3 length is 15 residues. Trimming removed 4 bases at V and 7 bases at J, with 14 bases between. Germline V gene lookup returns CDR1 LGHDT and CDR2 YNNKEL (reference sequence). The CDR3 bases are TGTGCCAGCAGCCTTACTACAGGGCCCAATTCACCCCTCCACTTT. Its translation: CASSLTTGPNSPLHF.

This clone has a single count. The chain combines TRBV29-1 with TRBJ1-2; D not certain. Germline V gene lookup returns CDR1 SQVTM and CDR2 ANQGSEA. Trimming took off 0 bases at V and 1 base at J, with 9 bases between the two ends. CDR3 length: 14 amino acids. Here the CDR3 DNA reads TGCAGCGTTGAAGATGGGCAGAGTAACTATGGCTACACCTTC. It specifies CSVEDGQSNYGYTF.

The chain has TRBV5-6 and TRBJ2-4, with TRBD1 as a possible D gene (6 bases). Trimming took off 3 bases at V and 2 bases at J, with 24 bases between the two ends. Germline V gene sequence: CDR1 SGHDT, CDR2 YYEEEE. This CDR3 region has 19 residues. CDR3 protein: CASSSRQDGTRLSKNIQYF. The CDR3 DNA reads TGTGCCAGCAGCTCCCGACAGGACGGAACACGACTATCCAAAAACATTCAGTACTTC.

The V call is TRBV5-1, the J call TRBJ2-2; weak D call: TRBD2 (5 bases). The CDR3 consists of 16 residues. V gave up 0 bases and J gave up 0 bases, with 9 bases separating them. Germline-derived CDR1 and CDR2 are SGHRS and YFSETQ. Here the CDR3 reads CASSLVSGANTGELFF. The CDR3 DNA reads TGCGCCAGCAGCTTGGTCTCCGGGGCGAACACCGGGGAGCTGTTTTTT.

V gene TRBV21-1 combines with J gene TRBJ1-5. TRBV21-1 is a recognized pseudogene. The length of the CDR3 is 16 residues. The CDR3 here is CASSKRGLNSNQPQHF. DNA of the CDR3: TGTGCCAGCAGCAAACGGGGATTAAATAGCAATCAGCCCCAGCATTTT.

This clone turned up a few times. The gene calls are TRBV7-6 and TRBJ2-5, with a tentative D call TRBD1 (6 bases). Germline V gene sequence: CDR1 SGHVS, CDR2 FNYEAQ. This CDR3 has 15 amino acids. Trimming removed 7 bases at V and 5 bases at J, with 20 bases between. CDR3 DNA sequence: TGTGCCAGCATCGCCTCGGGGCGACAGGAGGAGACCCAGTACTTC. Its protein product is CASIASGRQEETQYF.

The CDR3 DNA is TGTGCCAGCAGTGAGATTGCGGGCAGGGGCTACACCTTC. Translation: CASSEIAGRGYTF. The gene calls are TRBV2 and TRBJ1-2; D not certain. Germline lookup yields CDR1 SNHLY and CDR2 FYNNEI. The CDR3 length is 13 residues. With 3 bases removed from V and 8 bases from J, the gap between germline ends came to 13 bases.

This clone was recorded only once. The chain carries TRBV5-6 and TRBJ2-3; 8 bases line up with TRBD2. Germline lookup yields CDR1 SGHDT and CDR2 YYEEEE. V was clipped by 4 bases and J by 11 bases; unmatched bases: 15. The CDR3 consists of 15 residues. DNA for the CDR3: TGTGCCAGCAGCCCCAAGGGACTAGACGGATGGAGGCAGTATTTT. Protein: CASSPKGLDGWRQYF.

This chain uses TRBV5-1 with TRBJ2-7, with 9 bases identical to TRBD1. The V gene's germline CDR1 is SGHRS and CDR2 YFSETQ. Losses at the gene ends were 0 bases for V and 9 bases for J; bases not matched to a gene: 7. The CDR3 totals 14 residues. CDR3 protein: CASSLEGQGSVQYF. In nucleotides, the CDR3 is TGCGCCAGCAGCTTGGAGGGACAGGGATCAGTGCAGTACTTC.

A note on this clone: The sample carries other DNA sequences with the same CDR3. The V gene is TRBV18, the J gene TRBJ2-7; tentative D call: TRBD2 (5 bases). The CDR3 length is 14 residues. CDR1 and CDR2 from the germline V gene are KGHSH and LQKENI. Trimming took 1 base from V and 1 from J, leaving 8 bases between them. The CDR3 sequence is CASSPQGASYEQYF. The CDR3 DNA follows: TGTGCCAGCTCACCACAGGGAGCTTCCTACGAGCAGTACTTC.

This chain links TRBV7-2 with TRBJ2-1; D gene ambiguous. V was cut by 3 bases and J by 7 bases, with 4 bases left in between. The germline V gene has CDR1 SGHTA and CDR2 FQGNSA. The CDR3 is made up of 11 amino acids. CDR3 nucleotide sequence: TGTGCCAGCAGCTTTTCTAATGAGCAGTTCTTC. Translation: CASSFSNEQFF.

V and J are TRBV5-4 and TRBJ1-3; D remains ambiguous. Between the trimmed V and J ends, which lost 4 bases and 0 bases, there was a span of 14 bases. This CDR3 region has 16 residues. Germline lookup yields CDR1 SGHNT and CDR2 YYREEE (reference sequence). The CDR3 nucleotides are TGTGCCAGCAGCCAACCTGGGCGCGCCTCTGGAAACACCATATATTTT. Its translation is CASSQPGRASGNTIYF.

The rearrangement uses TRBV6-5 and TRBJ1-2, with 11 bases that match TRBD1. The V gene's germline CDR1 is MNHEY and CDR2 SVGAGI. Trimming removed 7 bases from V and 13 bases from J; junction bases left unmatched: 11. The CDR3 runs 13 residues. Written as DNA, the CDR3 is TGTGCCAGCAACAGGGGACAGGGGGTTACAGCCACCTTC. Its protein is CASNRGQGVTATF.

The V gene is TRBV7-2, the J gene TRBJ1-5; possible D gene TRBD1, 5 bases. V was trimmed by 2 bases and J by 4 bases, leaving 15 bases between them. Germline CDR1 reads SGHTA; CDR2 reads FQGNSA. The CDR3 contains 16 residues. In DNA form, the CDR3 reads TGTGCCAGCAGCTTACTTAAGGGGATGGGTAATCAGCCCCAGCATTTT. The encoded protein is CASSLLKGMGNQPQHF.

The chain combines TRBV30 with TRBJ2-5; 7 bases align to TRBD2. V was clipped by 0 bases and J by 2 bases; unmatched bases: 9. This CDR3 has 16 amino acids. Germline V gives CDR1 GTSNPN, CDR2 SVGIG (reference sequence). CDR3 sequence: CAWSVRLRAGQETQYF. As DNA, the CDR3 is TGTGCCTGGAGTGTACGATTAAGAGCGGGACAAGAGACCCAGTACTTC. Supplemented by reference TRBV30 and TRBJ2-5, the full variable domain reads SQTIHQWPATLVQPVGSPLSLECTVEGTSNPNLYWYRQAAGRGLQLLFYSVGIGQISSEVPQNLSASRPQDRQFILSSKKLLLSDSGFYLCAWSVRLRAGQETQYFGPGTRLLVL.

In this sample, this clone turned up once. The sample contains more than one DNA sequence encoding this CDR3. The genes are TRBV18 and TRBJ2-3; the D is unclear. V dropped 5 bases and J dropped 2 bases, with 8 bases sitting between them. CDR3 length: 13 amino acids. The germline CDR1 and CDR2 sequences are KGHSH and LQKENI. The CDR3 nucleotides are TGTGCCAGCTCATTCGGTTCCACAGATACGCAGTATTTT. It codes for CASSFGSTDTQYF.

This clone was seen more than once but under ten times. The V and J genes are TRBV6-5 and TRBJ1-1, with TRBD1 as a possible D gene (6 bases). The germline V gene encodes CDR1 MNHEY and CDR2 SVGAGI. Trimming shortened V by 10 bases and J by 1 base, and 13 bases separated the two germline ends. The CDR3 is 13 amino acids. This CDR3 is CAIWQGWNTEAFF. The CDR3 DNA sequence: TGTGCCATCTGGCAGGGGTGGAACACTGAAGCTTTCTTT.

This clone appeared a few times. The rearrangement joins TRBV29-1 to TRBJ1-2, with 8 positions matching TRBD1. J gave up 4 bases and V 4 bases, and 14 bases lay outside the gene matches. Germline V lookup: CDR1 SQVTM, CDR2 ANQGSEA. The CDR3 runs 16 residues. As DNA, the CDR3 is TGCAGCGTTGGAGGGGGGACAGGCAACGTGGGCTATGGCTACACCTTC. This codes for CSVGGGTGNVGYGYTF.